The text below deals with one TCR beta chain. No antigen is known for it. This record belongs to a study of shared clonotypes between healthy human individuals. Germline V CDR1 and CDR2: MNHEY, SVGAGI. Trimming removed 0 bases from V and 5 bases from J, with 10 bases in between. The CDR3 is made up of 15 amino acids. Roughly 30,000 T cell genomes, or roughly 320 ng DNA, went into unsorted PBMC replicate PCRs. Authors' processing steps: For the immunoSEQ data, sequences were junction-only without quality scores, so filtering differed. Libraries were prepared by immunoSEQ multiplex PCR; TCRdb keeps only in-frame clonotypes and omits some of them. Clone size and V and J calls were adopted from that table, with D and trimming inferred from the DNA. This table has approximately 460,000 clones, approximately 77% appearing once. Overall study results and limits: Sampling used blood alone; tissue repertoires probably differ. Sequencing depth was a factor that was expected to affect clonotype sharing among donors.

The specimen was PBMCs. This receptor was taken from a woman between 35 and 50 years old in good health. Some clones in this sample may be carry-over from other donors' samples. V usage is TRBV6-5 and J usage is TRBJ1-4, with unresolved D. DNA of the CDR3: TGTGCCAGCAGTTACTCTTACAACAGAAATGAAAAACTGTTTTTT. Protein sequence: CASSYSYNRNEKLFF.